Below, 27 T cell receptor beta chains from the same sample are listed, as sequenced in a study of blood T cell repertoires in COVID-19. Only in-frame clones appear in the TCRdb table, and some are missing; sequencing was by immunoSEQ multiplex PCR. Of over 85,000 clones in the sample, 80% to 90% are singletons; the top ten hold approximately 17%. Material: peripheral blood. These receptor sequences come from a woman aged 55-75 years with acute or convalescent COVID-19.

The V call is TRBV7-3, the J call TRBJ2-1, with 8 bases lining up with TRBD2. The germline CDR1 and CDR2 sequences are SGHTA and FQGTGA. The length of the CDR3 is 15 residues. Trimming removed 2 bases from V and 7 bases from J; junction bases left unmatched: 7. The CDR3 DNA follows: TGTGCCAGCAGCTTACTGGGGACTAGAGGGAATGAGCAGTTCTTC. Protein sequence: CASSLLGTRGNEQFF. The full variable domain, in which reference TRBV7-3 and TRBJ2-1 provide the parts outside the CDR3, is GAGVSQTPSNKVTEKGKYVELRCDPISGHTALYWYRQSLGQGPEFLIYFQGTGAADDSGLPNDRFFAVRPEGSVSTLKIQRTERGDSAVYLCASSLLGTRGNEQFFGPGTRLTVL.

The chain combines TRBV21-1 with TRBJ1-6; the D segment call TRBD1 is taken from the table without a DNA check. TRBV21-1 is a pseudogene segment. The CDR3 length is 15 residues. The CDR3 region has the DNA TGTGCCAGCCGGGACAGGGTCCCCTATAATTCACCCCTCCACTTT. Amino acids: CASRDRVPYNSPLHF.

The chain couples TRBV25-1 to TRBJ2-7, with D maybe TRBD2 (6 bases). Per the germline V gene, CDR1 is MGHDK and CDR2 is SYGVNS. The CDR3 covers 15 residues. V shed 2 bases and J shed 1 base, with 12 bases lying between them. CDR3 sequence: CASSEAGGRSYEQYF. In DNA, the CDR3 is TGTGCCAGCAGTGAAGCCGGGGGACGGTCCTACGAGCAGTACTTC.

The chain employs TRBV4-1 and TRBJ2-5; 13 positions match TRBD2. The CDR3 consists of 16 residues. V lost 5 bases and J lost 2; bases outside the gene matches: 5. Germline V gives CDR1 MGHRA, CDR2 YSYEKL. The CDR3 sequence is CASSSRTSGGQETQYF. The CDR3 DNA reads as TGCGCCAGCAGCTCCAGGACTAGCGGGGGTCAAGAGACCCAGTACTTC.

CDR3 loop: CASSLGGGARTEAFF. CDR3 DNA sequence: TGCGCCAGCAGCTTGGGGGGCGGGGCGCGGACTGAAGCTTTCTTT. V is TRBV5-1 and J is TRBJ1-1, with D possibly matching TRBD1 (5 bases). Trimming stripped 0 bases from V and 5 bases from J, with 14 bases between. There are 15 residues in the CDR3. The germline V gene encodes CDR1 SGHRS and CDR2 YFSETQ.

In this sample, this clone turned up a few times. This chain uses TRBV4-3 with TRBJ2-7, with 8 bases fitting TRBD2. This CDR3 is 15 amino acids long. Germline CDR1 and CDR2: LGHNA and YSLEER. J was trimmed by 2 bases and V by 4 bases; bases with no gene match: 7. The CDR3 here is CASSLGLAEAYEQYF. The DNA for the CDR3 is TGCGCCAGCAGCCTAGGACTAGCTGAAGCCTACGAGCAGTACTTC.

This chain links TRBV6-2 or TRBV6-3 with TRBJ1-6; no clear D. Looked up from germline, CDR1 is MNHEY and CDR2 is SVGEGT. V shed 0 bases and J shed 9 bases, with 12 bases lying between them. The CDR3 length is 15 residues. The CDR3 sequence is CASSYSISPGSPLHF. DNA of the CDR3: TGTGCCAGCAGTTACTCCATCAGTCCGGGTTCACCCCTCCACTTT.

In its sample, this clone was seen a few times. The junction departs from germline at one end; a sequencing error may be responsible. The chain carries TRBV12-3 or TRBV12-4 and TRBJ1-1, with D unresolved. The CDR3 sequence is 11 residues long. This chain's CDR3 is CASSLASKVAF. In DNA, the CDR3 is TGTGCCAGCAGTTTAGCTTCGAAGGTAGCCTTT.

V gene TRBV19 combines with J gene TRBJ2-1; 9 nucleotides line up with TRBD1. The V segment lost 4 bases and the J segment 6 bases; nucleotides outside the gene matches: 7. The CDR3 runs to 15 residues. The germline CDR1 and CDR2 sequences are LNHDA and SQIVND (reference sequence). This chain's CDR3 is CASSKTGTGFNEQFF. CDR3 sequence (DNA): TGTGCCAGTAGTAAGACCGGGACAGGGTTCAATGAGCAGTTCTTC.

The V and J genes are TRBV7-2 and TRBJ2-2, with TRBD1 identical over 10 bases. Germline loops: CDR1 SGHTA, CDR2 FQGNSA. V shed 11 bases and J 2 bases; nucleotides not matched to a gene: 17. The CDR3 is made up of 18 amino acids. Here the CDR3 DNA reads TGTGCCGTGGCCGGGACAGGGGTCTCTCGAGTTAACACCGGGGAGCTGTTTTTT. Translated, it gives CAVAGTGVSRVNTGELFF.

This clone appeared a few times. The J gene is TRBJ2-1, the V gene TRBV4-3; TRBD1 is a possible D gene (5 bases). CDR3 length: 15 residues. Germline V gene data show CDR1 as LGHNA and CDR2 as YSLEER. Trimming left V 4 bases short and J 8 bases short, with 18 bases between. Here the CDR3 reads CASSLGRGHADEQFF. The CDR3 DNA sequence: TGCGCCAGCAGCCTTGGACGTGGACATGCCGATGAGCAGTTCTTC.

The chain is built from TRBV2 and TRBJ2-2; 7 bases agree with TRBD2. Germline V CDR1 and CDR2: SNHLY, FYNNEI. V lost 5 bases to trimming and J lost 3 bases; unmatched junction nucleotides: 6. This CDR3 region has 15 residues. As DNA, the CDR3 is TGTGCCAGCAGTAAGGAGCGGGGAGACACCGGGGAGCTGTTTTTT. This sequence encodes CASSKERGDTGELFF.

The V gene is TRBV9, the J gene TRBJ1-1, with TRBD1 matching 7 bases. V lost 0 bases to trimming and J lost 11 bases; unmatched junction nucleotides: 7. CDR3 length: 13 residues. CDR1 and CDR2 from the germline V gene are SGDLS and YYNGEE. This CDR3 reads CASSVAPSGGAFF. The CDR3 DNA follows: TGTGCCAGCAGCGTAGCCCCTTCAGGGGGGGCTTTCTTT.

The V and J genes are TRBV19 and TRBJ1-4; 12 bases match TRBD1. The germline CDR1 and CDR2 sequences are LNHDA and SQIVND (reference sequence). V lost 8 bases and J lost 11; bases outside the gene matches: 6. The CDR3 loop spans 13 amino acids. The CDR3 here is CASSGTGGAKLFF. DNA of the CDR3: TGTGCCAGTTCCGGGACAGGGGGCGCGAAACTGTTTTTT.

The rearrangement links TRBV18 to TRBJ1-5; D uncertain. There are 13 residues in the CDR3. Per germline, CDR1 KGHSH and CDR2 LQKENI. Deletions cut 6 bases from V and 7 bases from J, with 13 bases between. The CDR3 DNA is TGTGCCAGCTCCGATTCGGGGAGCCAGCCCCAGCATTTT. Amino acid sequence: CASSDSGSQPQHF.

V gene TRBV30 combines with J gene TRBJ1-6; TRBD1 matches 9 bases. CDR3 length: 12 amino acids. Germline V lookup: CDR1 GTSNPN, CDR2 SVGIG (reference sequence). V lost 6 bases, J lost 7 bases, and 1 base stayed unmatched. For the CDR3, the DNA is TGTGCCTGTGACAGGGGGAATTCACCCCTCCACTTT. This translates into CACDRGNSPLHF.

V and J are TRBV5-4 and TRBJ1-2, with TRBD1 identical over 7 bases. The junction had 10 bases not matched to a gene; V was cut back by 3 bases and J by 5 bases. Germline-derived CDR1 and CDR2 are SGHNT and YYREEE (reference sequence). This CDR3 has 15 residues. The CDR3: CASSSADRVRYGYTF. Written as DNA, the CDR3 is TGTGCCAGCAGCTCTGCAGACAGGGTTAGGTATGGCTACACCTTC.

This clone was counted at least ten times. The chain employs TRBV7-2 and TRBJ2-7; 10 bases map to TRBD1. V lost 5 bases to trimming and J lost 6 bases; unmatched junction nucleotides: 7. This CDR3 contains 14 residues. Germline CDR1 is SGHTA and CDR2 is FQGNSA. The CDR3 nucleotides read TGTGCCAGCAGCACCGGGACAGGGGATCGCGAGCAGTACTTC. It specifies CASSTGTGDREQYF.

This clone was seen repeatedly, ten times or more. The chain uses TRBV4-3 and TRBJ1-4, with a possible D match to TRBD1 (6 bases). This CDR3 has 16 amino acids. Germline V gene data show CDR1 as LGHNA and CDR2 as YSLEER. Trimming took off 4 bases at V and 8 bases at J, with 20 bases between the two ends. CDR3 nucleotide sequence: TGCGCCAGCAGCCCCAAAAGGGAGGGGGTTCGGGAAAAACTGTTTTTT. It codes for CASSPKREGVREKLFF.

The V and J genes are TRBV4-2 and TRBJ2-7; 8 bases match TRBD1. The CDR3 is made up of 14 amino acids. CDR1 and CDR2 from the germline V gene are LGHNA and YNFKEQ. V gave up 5 bases and J gave up 6 bases; unmatched junction bases: 9. The CDR3 DNA reads as TGTGCCAGCAGCTCGACAGGGGTCGGTGGCGAGCAGTACTTC. Translating gives CASSSTGVGGEQYF.

This clone was recorded a few times. The chain combines TRBV4-3 with TRBJ1-3; 7 positions match TRBD1. Losses at the gene ends were 0 bases for V and 5 bases for J; bases not matched to a gene: 7. The CDR3 consists of 16 residues. The germline gives CDR1 LGHNA, CDR2 YSLEER. The CDR3: CASSQDPTGIRNTIYF. In nucleotides, the CDR3 is TGCGCCAGCAGCCAAGATCCGACAGGGATCAGAAACACCATATATTTT.

The DNA for the CDR3 is TGTGCCAGTCTAGCAGGGGACGGTGAAGCTTTCTTT. Encoded protein: CASLAGDGEAFF. The V call is TRBV4-2, the J call TRBJ1-1, with a tentative D call TRBD1 (6 bases). The CDR3 loop spans 12 amino acids. Germline-derived CDR1 and CDR2 are LGHNA and YNFKEQ. Between the trimmed V and J ends, which lost 9 bases and 7 bases, there was a span of 15 bases.

V and J are TRBV21-1 and TRBJ2-1; whether TRBD1, the table's D call, matches the DNA was not checked. TRBV21-1 is a documented pseudogene. This CDR3 has 14 residues. The CDR3: CASSIGASYNEQFF. As DNA, the CDR3 is TGTGCCAGCAGCATAGGGGCCAGCTACAATGAGCAGTTCTTC.

The chain recombines TRBV4-3 with TRBJ1-2; possible D gene TRBD1, 5 bases. CDR3 length: 12 residues. V shed 3 bases and J shed 7 bases, with 9 bases lying between them. Germline CDR1 LGHNA, CDR2 YSLEER. The CDR3 reads CASSQGGFGYTF. The DNA for the CDR3 is TGCGCCAGCAGCCAGGGGGGATTTGGCTACACCTTC.

The V and J genes are TRBV5-4 and TRBJ1-1; TRBD1 is a possible D gene (5 bases). Deletions cut 2 bases from V and 0 bases from J, with 17 bases between. From germline, CDR1 is SGHNT and CDR2 YYREEE (reference sequence). The CDR3 is 17 residues long. CDR3 residues: CASSFRLGEGMNTEAFF. The CDR3 nucleotides are TGTGCCAGCAGCTTTAGGTTAGGGGAAGGTATGAACACTGAAGCTTTCTTT. The entire variable domain, with the rest obtained from reference TRBV5-4 and TRBJ1-1, is as follows: ETGVTQSPTHLIKTRGQQVTLRCSSQSGHNTVSWYQQALGQGPQFIFQYYREEENGRGNFPPRFSGLQFPNYSSELNVNALELDDSALYLCASSFRLGEGMNTEAFFGQGTRLTVV.

This clone was detected only a few times. V usage is TRBV9 and J usage is TRBJ1-6, with D unresolved. Per germline, CDR1 SGDLS and CDR2 YYNGEE. Trimming stripped 6 bases from V and 7 bases from J, with 8 bases between. This CDR3 comprises 12 residues. The DNA for the CDR3 is TGTGCCAGCAATCAGAACAATTCACCCCTCCACTTT. This gives the protein CASNQNNSPLHF.

The J gene is TRBJ2-5, the V gene TRBV11-2, with 9 bases fitting TRBD1. The CDR3 runs to 15 residues. Germline CDR1 reads SGHAT; CDR2 reads FQNNGV. V lost 4 bases, J lost 4 bases, and 7 bases stayed unmatched. CDR3 coding DNA: TGTGCCAGCAGCTACCGGGACAGGGTGAGAGAGACCCAGTACTTC. Residues: CASSYRDRVRETQYF.